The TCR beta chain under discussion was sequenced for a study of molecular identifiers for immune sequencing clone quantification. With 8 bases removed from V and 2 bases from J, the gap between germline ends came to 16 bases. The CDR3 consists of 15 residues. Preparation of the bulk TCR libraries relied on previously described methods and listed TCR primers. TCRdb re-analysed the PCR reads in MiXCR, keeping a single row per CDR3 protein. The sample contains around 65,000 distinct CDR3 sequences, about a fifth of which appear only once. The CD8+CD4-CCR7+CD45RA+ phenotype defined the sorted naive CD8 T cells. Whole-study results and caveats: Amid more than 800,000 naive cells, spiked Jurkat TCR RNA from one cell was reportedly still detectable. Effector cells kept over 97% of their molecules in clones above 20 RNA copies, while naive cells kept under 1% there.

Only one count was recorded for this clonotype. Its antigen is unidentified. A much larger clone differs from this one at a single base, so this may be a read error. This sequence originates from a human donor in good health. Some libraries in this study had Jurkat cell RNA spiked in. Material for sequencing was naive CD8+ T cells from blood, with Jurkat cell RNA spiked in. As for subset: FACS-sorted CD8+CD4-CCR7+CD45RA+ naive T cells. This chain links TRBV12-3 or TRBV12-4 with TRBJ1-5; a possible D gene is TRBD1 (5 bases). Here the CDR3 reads CASGPSGYRNQPQHF. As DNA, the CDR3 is TGTGCCAGCGGTCCCTCAGGGTATCGCAATCAGCCCCAGCATTTT.